The present TCR beta chain was sequenced within a study of T cells in Graves' hyperthyroidism and ophthalmopathy. Inclusion characteristics of ophthalmopathy patients comprised a Clinical Activity Score of at least 3, a NOSPECS grade of at least 4, and duration under 3 months. The table lists this clonotype with a few counts. Its cognate antigen is unknown. TCR beta CDR3 regions were amplified from RNA. HTBI primers were used for first-round RT-PCR of the TCR CDR3. TCRdb recomputed calls from the multiplex PCR reads with MiXCR, one row per CDR3 protein. The sample includes under 550,000 distinct CDR3 sequences, just under 20% seen only once; the top ten take less than 55%. Study-level findings and limits: Also found in blood were most expanded thyroid clonotypes above 0.001.

This sequence was found in a man between 35 and 55 years old with Graves' ophthalmopathy. The specimen sequenced was blood.

The DNA for the CDR3 is TGTGCCACCAGTGAACCCGGGACAGGGGTGAATACGCAGTATTTT. Residues: CATSEPGTGVNTQYF. The chain recombines TRBV24-1 with TRBJ2-3; TRBD1 aligns across 10 bases. CDR1 and CDR2 (germline): KGHDR, SFDVKD. The trim removed 4 bases at V and 7 bases at J, leaving 7 bases unmatched. The CDR3 loop spans 15 amino acids.